The 17 T cell receptor beta chains presented below share a single source sample, sequenced in a study of T-cell memory formation after mild COVID-19. One entry per CDR3 protein, called by TCRdb with MiXCR from the 5' RACE reads. The sample lists nearly 250,000 distinct CDR3 sequences, less than 20% occurring once. The specimen was PBMCs or a T cell subset sorted from them (not recorded which). All receptors come from an adult woman who had mild COVID-19 (a few samples of this study predate the infection). Cell type and time point are not known.

This sequence joins TRBV3-1 and TRBJ2-5; D is unresolved. V lost 1 base, J lost 3 bases, and 6 bases lay in between. This CDR3 contains 13 residues. CDR1 and CDR2 (germline): LGHDT, YNNKEL (reference sequence). The CDR3 here is CASSQVNEETQYF. The CDR3, as DNA: TGTGCCAGCAGCCAAGTCAACGAAGAGACCCAGTACTTC.

V gene TRBV4-2 combines with J gene TRBJ1-3, with D perhaps matching TRBD1 (5 bases). Per the germline V gene, CDR1 is LGHNA and CDR2 is YNFKEQ. The CDR3 contains 14 residues. Trimming took 3 bases from V and 8 from J, leaving 14 bases between them. CDR3 protein: CASSQGDFADTIYF. DNA for the CDR3: TGTGCCAGCAGCCAGGGGGACTTCGCGGACACCATATATTTT.

This clonotype was seen ten or more times. The CDR3, as DNA: TGTGCCAGCAGCCACCCTCAAGGGGGTTCGAATAATTCACCCCTCCACTTT. Translation gives CASSHPQGGSNNSPLHF. The rearrangement joins TRBV7-9 to TRBJ1-6; possibly TRBD1 for D (6 bases). Between the trimmed V and J ends, which lost 5 bases and 5 bases, there was a span of 19 bases. CDR1 is SEHNR and CDR2 is FQNEAQ in the germline V gene (reference sequence). This CDR3 has 17 residues.

V and J are TRBV6-2 or TRBV6-3 and TRBJ2-2; 9 nucleotides align to TRBD2. Germline assignment: CDR1 MNHEY and CDR2 SVGEGT. This CDR3 is built from 15 residues. The V gene end was trimmed by 5 bases and the J gene end by 4 bases; junction bases not matched to a gene: 5. The CDR3 reads CASSRLLAGTGELFF. For the CDR3, the DNA is TGTGCCAGCAGTCGACTACTAGCGGGCACCGGGGAGCTGTTTTTT.

This clonotype was found a few times. This chain links TRBV20-1 with TRBJ2-7; D possibly corresponds to TRBD1 (6 bases). From germline, CDR1 is DFQATT and CDR2 SNEGSKA (reference sequence). This CDR3 comprises 13 residues. Trimming left V 3 bases short and J 2 bases short, with 11 bases between. CDR3 coding DNA: TGCAGTGCTAGTTTCGACAGGCCCTACGAGCAGTACTTC. It codes for CSASFDRPYEQYF.

The V gene is TRBV13, the J gene TRBJ2-7, with unresolved D. This CDR3 is 14 amino acids long. V was clipped by 2 bases and J by 2 bases, with 10 bases between them. CDR1 is PRHDT, CDR2 FYEKMQ, per germline (reference sequence). CDR3 nucleotides: TGTGCCAGCAGCTTAAGGGTAGGCGCCTACGAGCAGTACTTC. Its protein is CASSLRVGAYEQYF. The full variable domain, in which reference TRBV13 and TRBJ2-7 provide the parts outside the CDR3, is AAGVIQSPRHLIKEKRETATLKCYPIPRHDTVYWYQQGPGQDPQFLISFYEKMQSDKGSIPDRFSAQQFSDYHSELNMSSLELGDSALYFCASSLRVGAYEQYFGPGTRLTVT.

This chain links TRBV6-1 with TRBJ2-1; D not resolved. V was pared by 3 bases and J by 6 bases, with 6 bases between. The CDR3 contains 12 residues. The germline CDR1 and CDR2 sequences are MNHNS and SASEGT. CDR3 in amino acids: CASSEKVNEQFF. The CDR3 DNA sequence: TGTGCCAGCAGTGAGAAAGTCAATGAGCAGTTCTTC.

This clonotype was seen only a few times. The rearrangement uses TRBV7-2 and TRBJ2-5; TRBD2 agrees at 11 bases. V lost 5 bases to trimming and J lost 4 bases; unmatched junction nucleotides: 18. CDR3 size: 19 residues. From germline, CDR1 is SGHTA and CDR2 FQGNSA. In DNA, the CDR3 is TGTGCCAGCAGCCAGAGATTTGACTTTAGCGGGGGGGCCGGAGAGACCCAGTACTTC. It specifies CASSQRFDFSGGAGETQYF. The complete variable domain, with remaining parts taken from reference TRBV7-2 and TRBJ2-5, reads GAGVSQSPSNKVTEKGKDVELRCDPISGHTALYWYRQSLGQGLEFLIYFQGNSAPDKSGLPSDRFSAERTGGSVSTLTIQRTQQEDSAVYLCASSQRFDFSGGAGETQYFGPGTRLLVL.

This chain connects TRBV2 to TRBJ2-3; D may be TRBD2 (6 bases). V lost 2 bases, J lost 4 bases, and 16 bases lay in between. CDR3 size: 16 residues. CDR1 is SNHLY, CDR2 FYNNEI, per germline. CDR3 in DNA: TGTGCCAGCAGTGAATCGGGCGGGGTTAAGGCAGATACGCAGTATTTT. It codes for CASSESGGVKADTQYF.

A few counts support this clonotype. The V call is TRBV4-2, the J call TRBJ2-2, with 8 positions matching TRBD2. V lost 5 bases, J lost 3 bases, and 8 bases stayed unmatched. The CDR3 length is 16 residues. Germline CDR1 and CDR2: LGHNA and YNFKEQ. Here the CDR3 DNA reads TGTGCCAGCAGCTTCTCCGGCGGGAGGTACACCGGGGAGCTGTTTTTT. Translation gives CASSFSGGRYTGELFF.

This clonotype was counted once. The CDR3 sequence: CSAYRGLAGGTYNEQFF. Here the CDR3 DNA reads TGCAGTGCCTACCGGGGGCTAGCGGGAGGAACGTACAATGAGCAGTTCTTC. This sequence joins TRBV20-1 and TRBJ2-1; 11 bases fit TRBD2. Trimming cost V 6 bases and J 4 bases; bases outside gene matches: 14. Germline V lookup: CDR1 DFQATT, CDR2 SNEGSKA (reference sequence). The CDR3 consists of 17 residues.

The table lists this clonotype with a few counts. The chain combines TRBV30 with TRBJ1-5; D not resolved. The CDR3 has 14 amino acids. Germline V gives CDR1 GTSNPN, CDR2 SVGIG (reference sequence). V shed 4 bases and J shed 0 bases, with 10 bases lying between them. The chain's CDR3 is CAWTPDYSNQPQHF. The CDR3 region has the DNA TGTGCCTGGACGCCAGACTATAGCAATCAGCCCCAGCATTTT.

This clonotype appeared a few times. The rearrangement links TRBV29-1 to TRBJ2-1; 7 bases are a match to TRBD2. CDR1 is SQVTM, CDR2 ANQGSEA, per germline. The CDR3 consists of 13 residues. The J segment lost 6 bases and the V segment lost 5 bases, leaving 7 bases of the junction unmatched. Here the CDR3 reads CSVPTSAANEQFF. The DNA of the CDR3 is TGCAGCGTTCCTACTAGCGCCGCCAATGAGCAGTTCTTC.

Ten or more counts support this clonotype. The chain carries TRBV5-4 and TRBJ1-2, with a weak D call TRBD1 (5 bases). The length of the CDR3 is 13 residues. Germline CDR1 and CDR2: SGHNT and YYREEE (reference sequence). The ends were cut back, 2 bases at V and 2 bases at J, with 7 bases in the middle. CDR3 DNA: TGTGCCAGCAGCTTCGGGGGGAACTATGGCTACACCTTC. Its translation: CASSFGGNYGYTF.

This chain joins TRBV29-1 and TRBJ2-7, with TRBD1 matching 10 bases. CDR3 length: 14 amino acids. Germline CDR1 reads SQVTM; CDR2 reads ANQGSEA. V was pared by 5 bases and J by 5 bases, with 9 bases of the junction left unmatched. The CDR3: CSVRTGTGVNEQYF. For the CDR3, the DNA is TGCAGCGTTCGAACCGGGACAGGGGTCAACGAGCAGTACTTC.

This chain joins TRBV20-1 and TRBJ1-5; TRBD1 agrees at 10 bases. Germline CDR1 DFQATT, CDR2 SNEGSKA (reference sequence). V trimming: 5 bases; J trimming: 6 bases; junction bases outside the gene matches: 7. CDR3 size: 14 residues. CDR3 protein: CSADGTGDRQPQHF. Here the CDR3 DNA reads TGCAGTGCTGACGGGACAGGGGATCGTCAGCCCCAGCATTTT.

V and J are TRBV3-1 and TRBJ2-1; D not resolved. From germline, CDR1 is LGHDT and CDR2 YNNKEL (reference sequence). The CDR3 runs 15 residues. Trimming left V 1 base short and J 7 bases short, with 14 bases between. The CDR3 protein is CASSQGRLSQNEQFF. CDR3 bases: TGTGCCAGCAGCCAAGGACGACTTAGCCAAAATGAGCAGTTCTTC.